Listed below are T cell receptor beta chains from one sample, sequenced in a study of Ad26.COV2.S vaccination and SARS-CoV-2 variants. Libraries were prepared by immunoSEQ multiplex PCR; TCRdb keeps only in-frame clonotypes and omits some of them. Of around 400,000 clones in the sample, 80% to 95% were seen once. Sequencing used peripheral blood, obtained in a trial of Ad26.COV2.S vaccine versus placebo. The source of these receptors is a person between 18 and 65 years old who received the Ad26.COV2.S COVID-19 vaccine or a placebo. Each CDR3 is given with its conserved first and last residue. The D gene is left open where the match is weak. Not every row has a clone size; where given, it reads once, few, many or a size class.

v_call,clone_size,d_call,j_call,cdr3_length,cdr3_aa,cdr3_nt
TRBV4-3,once,-,TRBJ2-5,14,CASSQGYGKETQYF,TGCGCCAGCAGCCAAGGTTACGGTAAAGAGACCCAGTACTTC
TRBV3-1/TRBV3-2,-,-,TRBJ2-7,14,CASSQVFSSYEQYF,TGTGCCAGCAGCCAAGTGTTCAGTTCCTACGAGCAGTACTTC
TRBV4-3,-,-,TRBJ1-2,15,CASSQDTGTYYGYTF,TGCGCCAGCAGCCAAGATACCGGGACATACTATGGCTACACCTTC
TRBV13,-,-,TRBJ1-1,14,CASSPQGYGTEAFF,TGTGCCAGCAGCCCGCAGGGGTATGGCACTGAAGCTTTCTTT
TRBV7-9,-,-,TRBJ1-5,14,CASSPGTGNQPQHF,TGTGCCAGCAGCCCCGGGACGGGCAATCAGCCCCAGCATTTT
TRBV6-5,-,-,TRBJ2-1,12,CASSLQGPEQFF,TGTGCCAGCAGTCTACAGGGTCCTGAGCAGTTCTTC
TRBV28,-,-,TRBJ1-4,13,CASQGLWGEKLFF,TGTGCCAGCCAGGGTCTCTGGGGGGAAAAACTGTTTTTT
TRBV6-6,-,-,TRBJ1-1,11,CASSSSTEAFF,TGTGCCAGCAGTTCTAGCACTGAAGCTTTCTTT
TRBV9,-,-,TRBJ2-7,16,CASSPRDRGGYYEQYF,TGTGCCAGCAGCCCCAGGGATAGGGGTGGATACTACGAGCAGTACTTC
TRBV4-3,-,-,TRBJ2-5,15,CASSFNEARPETQYF,TGCGCCAGCAGCTTTAACGAGGCTCGACCGGAGACCCAGTACTTC
TRBV19,once,TRBD1,TRBJ1-5,15,CASSRKVTGGQPQHF,TGTGCCAGTAGTCGAAAGGTGACAGGGGGCCAGCCCCAGCATTTT
TRBV6-5,-,TRBD1,TRBJ1-2,14,CASRQGGSDYGYTF,TGTGCCAGCAGGCAAGGGGGCTCAGACTATGGCTACACCTTC
TRBV11-2,few,-,TRBJ2-4,16,CASSLRQLTSQNIQYF,TGTGCCAGCAGCCTTCGACAACTCACGAGCCAAAACATTCAGTACTTC
TRBV7-2,-,-,TRBJ1-2,15,CASSHHPIRDYGYTF,TGTGCCAGCAGCCATCACCCAATTAGGGACTATGGCTACACCTTC
TRBV7-8,-,TRBD1,TRBJ2-3,16,CASTPRTGVSTDTQYF,TGTGCCAGCACCCCACGGACAGGAGTTAGCACAGATACGCAGTATTTT
TRBV19,-,-,TRBJ1-5,15,CASSIVSGSNQPQHF,TGTGCCAGTAGTATAGTATCGGGTTCCAATCAGCCCCAGCATTTT
TRBV28,-,-,TRBJ2-1,12,CASSFTSLGQFF,TGTGCCAGCAGTTTCACCTCTTTGGGGCAGTTCTTC
TRBV5-5,-,-,TRBJ2-1,15,CASSLAPRSKQEQFF,TGTGCCAGCAGCTTGGCCCCCCGATCGAAGCAAGAGCAGTTCTTC
TRBV30,-,-,TRBJ1-5,13,CAWARGLNQPQHF,TGTGCCTGGGCGAGGGGACTAAATCAGCCCCAGCATTTT
TRBV18,once,TRBD2,TRBJ2-3,13,CASTRGDTDTQYF,TGTGCCAGCACCCGGGGGGACACAGATACGCAGTATTTT
TRBV20-1,-,TRBD2,TRBJ2-5,11,CSVAGEETQYF,TGCAGCGTAGCGGGAGAAGAGACCCAGTACTTC
TRBV4-3,-,-,TRBJ2-2,17,CASSHPRVSMNTGELFF,TGCGCCAGCAGCCATCCTCGGGTCAGCATGAACACCGGGGAGCTGTTTTTT
TRBV28,-,-,TRBJ1-1,14,CASSLTGMWGLAFF,TGTGCCAGCAGTCTCACAGGGATGTGGGGGTTAGCTTTCTTT
TRBV5-4,-,-,TRBJ1-2,12,CASSFGLRGYTF,TGTGCCAGCAGCTTCGGACTCCGTGGCTACACCTTC
TRBV30,-,-,TRBJ1-2,12,CAWTITQQSYTF,TGTGCCTGGACCATTACCCAACAGAGCTACACCTTC
TRBV9,once,-,TRBJ2-5,14,CASSAFGQAETQYF,TGTGCCAGCAGCGCGTTTGGTCAAGCAGAGACCCAGTACTTC
TRBV4-1,-,TRBD1,TRBJ1-2,14,CASSRPGQSYGYTF,TGCGCCAGCAGCCGTCCGGGACAGAGCTATGGCTACACCTTC
TRBV6-6,-,-,TRBJ1-1,14,CASNPSVTNTEAFF,TGTGCCAGCAACCCGTCAGTAACCAACACTGAAGCTTTCTTT
TRBV6-5,-,TRBD1,TRBJ2-7,15,CASSPGQGGYHEQYF,TGTGCCAGCAGTCCAGGACAGGGAGGTTATCACGAGCAGTACTTC
TRBV29-1,-,-,TRBJ2-1,12,CSVEVKYNEQFF,TGCAGCGTTGAGGTCAAATACAATGAGCAGTTCTTC
TRBV5-4,-,TRBD2,TRBJ2-1,16,CASSKSGLAGAREQFF,TGTGCCAGCAGCAAAAGTGGGCTAGCGGGAGCCCGGGAGCAGTTCTTC
TRBV4-3,-,-,TRBJ1-1,16,CASSQDTARMNTEAFF,TGCGCCAGCAGCCAAGATACGGCAAGGATGAACACTGAAGCTTTCTTT
TRBV28,-,-,TRBJ2-5,12,CASSLRMETQYF,TGTGCCAGCAGTTTACGAATGGAGACCCAGTACTTC
TRBV12-5,-,-,TRBJ2-3,18,CASGLSLADTYSTDTQYF,TGTGCTAGTGGTTTGTCGTTAGCGGATACATATAGCACAGATACGCAGTATTTT
TRBV6-5,-,-,TRBJ1-2,15,CASRIPRQVAYGYTF,TGTGCCAGCAGAATTCCTAGGCAGGTAGCTTATGGCTACACCTTC
TRBV19,once,-,TRBJ1-1,12,CASISDGAEAFF,TGTGCCAGTATTTCTGATGGGGCTGAAGCTTTCTTT
TRBV18,-,TRBD1,TRBJ2-1,14,CASSPPTGSNEQFF,TGTGCCAGCTCACCACCGACAGGGTCTAATGAGCAGTTCTTC
TRBV5-1,-,TRBD1,TRBJ2-7,15,CASSMDRGNSYEQYF,TGCGCCAGCAGCATGGACAGGGGTAACTCCTACGAGCAGTACTTC
TRBV10-3,-,-,TRBJ2-7,12,CAISPSSYEQYF,TGTGCCATCAGTCCTAGCTCCTACGAGCAGTACTTC
TRBV7-2,-,-,TRBJ2-5,15,CASSSQMGSQETQYF,TGTGCCAGCAGCTCCCAGATGGGAAGCCAAGAGACCCAGTACTTC
TRBV4-3,-,-,TRBJ2-7,14,CASSQAWGSYEQYF,TGCGCCAGCAGCCAAGCTTGGGGTTCCTACGAGCAGTACTTC
TRBV15,-,TRBD1,TRBJ1-1,14,CATSRRGQDTEAFF,TGTGCCACCAGCAGACGCGGACAGGACACTGAAGCTTTCTTT
TRBV2,-,TRBD2,TRBJ2-3,14,CASRQRERTDTQYF,TGTGCCAGCAGGCAGCGGGAACGCACAGATACGCAGTATTTT